A single sample gave rise to the 22 T cell receptor beta chains below, sequenced in a study of technical replicates of blood from several donors. The protocol was immunoSEQ multiplex PCR, while the TCRdb copy is restricted to in-frame clones and leaves out a portion. This sample yields about 66,000 clones, of which 91% are seen a single time; 4.7% belongs to the top ten. The specimen was PBMCs. The receptor source for this set is a human donor in good health. Some clones in this sample may be carry-over from other donors' samples.

The V call is TRBV7-2, the J call TRBJ1-1, with D hard to call. The CDR3 is 14 amino acids. V lost 5 bases to trimming and J lost 1 base, with 11 bases between them. Germline V gives CDR1 SGHTA, CDR2 FQGNSA. DNA for the CDR3: TGTGCCAGCAGCCCCCCCGCGTCGAACACTGAAGCTTTCTTT. Protein: CASSPPASNTEAFF.

Here the CDR3 reads CASSPSAVTNYGYTF. CDR3 DNA: TGTGCCAGCTCACCGAGCGCAGTTACTAACTATGGCTACACCTTC. This chain uses TRBV18 with TRBJ1-2; unclear D gene. In germline, CDR1 is KGHSH, CDR2 LQKENI. The CDR3 extends over 15 amino acids. Trimming took off 3 bases at V and 0 bases at J, with 11 bases between the two ends.

The gene calls are TRBV5-4 and TRBJ2-1; 7 positions match TRBD2. With 2 bases clipped from V and 5 bases from J, the junction kept 4 bases outside the gene matches. This CDR3 region has 14 residues. CDR1 SGHNT and CDR2 YYREEE come from the germline V gene (reference sequence). The CDR3 DNA is TGTGCCAGCAGCTTCGGGAGGCTTGACAATGAGCAGTTCTTC. This encodes CASSFGRLDNEQFF.

The genes are TRBV27 and TRBJ2-5, with TRBD1 matching 10 bases. The length of the CDR3 is 14 residues. The V gene end was trimmed by 7 bases and the J gene end by 5 bases; junction bases not matched to a gene: 7. Germline CDR1 is MNHEY and CDR2 is SMNVEV (reference sequence). CDR3 loop: CASKTGTGVETQYF. The CDR3, as DNA: TGTGCCAGCAAGACCGGGACAGGGGTTGAGACCCAGTACTTC.

The CDR3 spells CASSEGPAGVGKQYF. CDR3 bases: TGTGCCAGCAGTGAAGGTCCAGCGGGGGTAGGTAAGCAGTACTTC. The chain couples TRBV2 to TRBJ2-7; 8 nucleotides align to TRBD2. Germline V gene sequence: CDR1 SNHLY, CDR2 FYNNEI. The CDR3 runs to 15 residues. The ends lost 1 base at V and 8 bases at J; junction bases unmatched: 10. The variable domain in full, with the rest retrieved from reference TRBV2 and TRBJ2-7, is EPEVTQTPSHQVTQMGQEVILRCVPISNHLYFYWYRQILGQKVEFLVSFYNNEISEKSEIFDDQFSVERPDGSNFTLKIRSTKLEDSAMYFCASSEGPAGVGKQYFGPGTRLTVT.

This chain connects TRBV7-2 to TRBJ2-1; TRBD1 might be the D (5 bases). V shed 0 bases and J shed 8 bases, with 14 bases lying between them. CDR1 and CDR2 from the germline V gene are SGHTA and FQGNSA. The CDR3 runs to 15 residues. The CDR3 DNA follows: TGTGCCAGCAGCTTAGCGGTGGGGCGGAGCGATGAGCAGTTCTTC. This encodes CASSLAVGRSDEQFF.

The V gene is TRBV5-1, the J gene TRBJ2-6, with D hard to call. V was cut by 4 bases and J by 2 bases, with 7 bases left in between. The length of the CDR3 is 14 residues. Germline lookup yields CDR1 SGHRS and CDR2 YFSETQ. The CDR3 DNA reads TGCGCCAGCAGCGCAGAGGCTGGGGCCAACGTCCTGACTTTC. Protein: CASSAEAGANVLTF.

This clone was detected a few times. The CDR3: CASIRTGGNSGEAFF. The CDR3 nucleotides are TGTGCCAGCATCCGGACAGGGGGCAATAGTGGTGAAGCTTTCTTT. The V gene is TRBV7-9, the J gene TRBJ1-1; TRBD1 matches at 11 bases. There are 15 residues in the CDR3. The V gene's germline CDR1 is SEHNR and CDR2 FQNEAQ (reference sequence). V lost 7 bases, J lost 7 bases, and 11 bases stayed unmatched. The full variable domain, its missing parts supplied by reference TRBV7-9 and TRBJ1-1, is DTGVSQNPRHKITKRGQNVTFRCDPISEHNRLYWYRQTLGQGPEFLTYFQNEAQLEKSRLLSDRFSAERPKGSFSTLEIQRTEQGDSAMYLCASIRTGGNSGEAFFGQGTRLTVV.

This clone was detected once. V is TRBV20-1 and J is TRBJ2-5; D remains ambiguous. The CDR3 length is 11 residues. Looked up from germline, CDR1 is DFQATT and CDR2 is SNEGSKA (reference sequence). V lost 5 bases, J lost 7 bases, and 11 bases lay in between. The CDR3 loop reads CSASQVGTQYF. CDR3 in DNA: TGCAGTGCTTCCCAGGTCGGGACCCAGTACTTC.

CDR3 in amino acids: CASSLDRGGVGTEAFF. DNA of the CDR3: TGTGCCAGCTCCCTCGACAGGGGCGGGGTTGGCACTGAAGCTTTCTTT. The chain has TRBV18 and TRBJ1-1, with TRBD1 identical over 8 bases. The CDR3 sequence is 16 residues long. In germline, CDR1 is KGHSH, CDR2 LQKENI. V was clipped by 6 bases and J by 4 bases; unmatched bases: 13.

This rearrangement joins TRBV5-1 to TRBJ1-1; tentatively, D is TRBD1 (5 bases). The V gene's germline CDR1 is SGHRS and CDR2 YFSETQ. V lost 2 bases and J lost 5, with 13 bases in between. The CDR3 consists of 14 residues. CDR3 protein: CASSFQGGRTEAFF. CDR3 in DNA: TGCGCCAGCAGCTTCCAGGGTGGGCGGACTGAAGCTTTCTTT.

The chain is built from TRBV2 and TRBJ2-2; D is perhaps TRBD2 (6 bases). The V and J ends lost 1 base and 7 bases respectively, with 10 bases between them. The CDR3 loop spans 14 amino acids. Per the germline V gene, CDR1 is SNHLY and CDR2 is FYNNEI. DNA of the CDR3: TGTGCCAGCAGTGAAGTGTTGGGGGGCGGGGAGCTGTTTTTT. It translates to CASSEVLGGGELFF.

This chain joins TRBV7-2 and TRBJ1-1; D gene unclear. Germline assignment: CDR1 SGHTA and CDR2 FQGNSA. This CDR3 contains 13 residues. Trimming removed 1 base at V and 8 bases at J, with 11 bases between. Here the CDR3 reads CASSLGLGGEAFF. The CDR3, as DNA: TGTGCCAGCAGCTTAGGTCTAGGAGGGGAAGCTTTCTTT.

This chain joins TRBV5-8 and TRBJ2-7; D is perhaps TRBD1 (6 bases). CDR1 is SGHTS, CDR2 YDEGEE, per germline. V shed 3 bases and J shed 3 bases, with 13 bases lying between them. CDR3 size: 14 residues. CDR3 sequence reads: CASSSRDTYYEQYF. The DNA of the CDR3 is TGTGCCAGCAGCTCCCGGGACACCTACTACGAGCAGTACTTC.

On this clone itself: The junction departs from the called germline gene at one end, perhaps through a read error. This chain uses TRBV11-2 with TRBJ1-4, with 8 bases matching TRBD1. The CDR3 is 14 residues long. The germline gives CDR1 SGHAT, CDR2 FQNNGV. CDR3 sequence (DNA): TGTGCCAGCAGCCTAGACAGGGGTCAAGAAAAACTGTTTTTT. This encodes CASSLDRGQEKLFF.

The chain combines TRBV2 with TRBJ1-2, with D possibly being TRBD1 (6 bases). This CDR3 comprises 15 residues. V shed 0 bases and J shed 8 bases, with 16 bases lying between them. Germline CDR1 SNHLY, CDR2 FYNNEI. The CDR3 nucleotides are TGTGCCAGCAGTGAAGCGGCAGGGGAAATGTCAGGCTACACCTTC. Encoded protein: CASSEAAGEMSGYTF.

The chain uses TRBV6-1 and TRBJ2-1, with 13 nucleotides matching TRBD2. Trimming at V came to 4 bases and at J to 7 bases, leaving 4 bases not matched to a gene. The CDR3 extends over 15 amino acids. Looked up from germline, CDR1 is MNHNS and CDR2 is SASEGT. The CDR3 is CASSGGTSGENEQFF. CDR3 sequence (DNA): TGTGCCAGCAGTGGTGGGACTAGCGGGGAGAATGAGCAGTTCTTC.

This clone was seen at least ten times. This chain links TRBV29-1 with TRBJ1-5; 9 bases line up with TRBD1. This CDR3 is 16 amino acids long. J gave up 5 bases and V 0 bases, and 8 bases lay outside the gene matches. Per the germline V gene, CDR1 is SQVTM and CDR2 is ANQGSEA. This CDR3 reads CSVEDLPQGADQPQHF. DNA of the CDR3: TGCAGCGTTGAAGATCTCCCACAGGGGGCAGATCAGCCCCAGCATTTT. The whole variable domain, filled in from reference TRBV29-1 and TRBJ1-5, reads SAVISQKPSRDICQRGTSLTIQCQVDSQVTMMFWYRQQPGQSLTLIATANQGSEATYESGFVIDKFPISRPNLTFSTLTVSNMSPEDSSIYLCSVEDLPQGADQPQHFGDGTRLSIL.

The rearrangement uses TRBV28 and TRBJ1-5, with 7 positions matching TRBD1. From germline, CDR1 is MDHEN and CDR2 SYDVKM. The V gene end was trimmed by 5 bases and the J gene end by 6 bases; junction bases not matched to a gene: 7. The CDR3 runs 14 residues. CDR3 region: CASSTRQGSQPQHF. DNA of the CDR3: TGTGCCAGCAGTACCCGACAGGGTAGTCAGCCCCAGCATTTT.

The CDR3 DNA sequence: TGCGCCAGCAGCTCGTCAGGGGGGTACGAAAAACTGTTTTTT. Residues: CASSSSGGYEKLFF. The V and J genes are TRBV5-1 and TRBJ1-4; 7 bases align to TRBD1. Trimming at V came to 3 bases and at J to 8 bases, leaving 7 bases not matched to a gene. Germline-derived CDR1 and CDR2 are SGHRS and YFSETQ. The CDR3 covers 14 residues.

This clone was observed a single time. The genes are TRBV19 and TRBJ2-5; D gene uncertain. The CDR3 runs to 12 residues. Trimming left V 10 bases short and J 3 bases short, with 12 bases between. Germline CDR1 and CDR2: LNHDA and SQIVND (reference sequence). For the CDR3, the DNA is TGTGCCAACCCGGTCCTAGAAGAGACCCAGTACTTC. Its protein is CANPVLEETQYF.

The V and J genes are TRBV2 and TRBJ2-1, with 12 bases fitting TRBD2. From germline, CDR1 is SNHLY and CDR2 FYNNEI. The CDR3 contains 17 residues. V was pared by 7 bases and J by 0 bases, with 7 bases of the junction left unmatched. CDR3 loop: CASKRLAGGYSYNEQFF. DNA for the CDR3: TGTGCCAGCAAGAGGCTAGCGGGAGGGTACTCCTACAATGAGCAGTTCTTC.